A selection of T cell receptor beta chains follows, all from one sample in a study of glioma-infiltrating T cells after dendritic cell vaccination. Using immunoSEQ multiplex PCR, the repertoire was profiled, and TCRdb retains in-frame clones only, with some absent. The repertoire holds tens of thousands of clones, with approximately 90% as singletons. The material sequenced was blood, taken after dendritic cell vaccination. The receptors were sampled from a human donor with glioblastoma. CDR3s leave out the opening cysteine and the closing phenylalanine or tryptophan.

j_gene	v_gene	CDR3aa
TRBJ2-2	TRBV6-4	ASSSGSIGGELF
TRBJ1-2	TRBV30	AWSVGGAAGYT
TRBJ2-1	TRBV30	ACPLAGVTYNEQF
TRBJ2-1	TRBV5-1	ASSLVQGAHEQF
TRBJ1-1	TRBV6-5	ASSGSRGRTEAF
TRBJ2-1	TRBV11-1	ASSWTGVLSSVNNEQF
TRBJ2-1	TRBV4-3	ASSQDPAGANEQF
TRBJ2-7	TRBV7-2	ASGLAGGPYEQY
TRBJ2-2	TRBV6-4	ASSEGAQEGAGELF
TRBJ2-3	TRBV11-3	ASSVLGDTQY
TRBJ2-1	TRBV6-5	ASSYSGTGGNEQF
TRBJ1-2	TRBV7-9	ASSSSGSYGYT
TRBJ2-1	TRBV10-3	ATGGTGSRLDVNEQF
TRBJ2-2	TRBV11-3	ASSLQRTVNTGELF
TRBJ2-1	TRBV5-1	ASKRPSYNEQF
TRBJ2-2	TRBV18	ASSQRDRVITGELF
TRBJ2-7	TRBV10-3	AIRTGPRYEQY
TRBJ1-1	TRBV4-1	ASSQDRSSPGEAF
TRBJ1-3	TRBV6-4	ASSEIRGATIY
TRBJ2-7	TRBV5-1	ASSFPSSYEQY
TRBJ2-5	TRBV28	ASSLGAGVH